Below, 12 T cell receptor beta chains from the same sample are listed, as sequenced in a study of blood T cells in healthy people across ages. It was with a sample-barcoded 5' primer and a J-beta primer mix that a second PCR of roughly 7 to 12 cycles was run. TCRdb reanalysed the 5' RACE reads using MiXCR and keeps one entry per CDR3 protein. This sample has around 820,000 distinct CDR3 sequences, with around 25% found just once. The same specimen was also included in a second study, on T cells of mothers and their children.

Sequenced input: blood. These receptors were obtained from a boy aged 5 to 17 in good health.

This clonotype was seen a handful of times. The chain recombines TRBV5-1 with TRBJ1-4; 7 bases align to TRBD1. The junction had 7 bases not matched to a gene; V was cut back by 0 bases and J by 8 bases. Germline-derived CDR1 and CDR2 are SGHRS and YFSETQ. The CDR3 is made up of 15 amino acids. The CDR3 nucleotides are TGCGCCAGCAGCTTGGGACAGGGAGTTTCCGAAAAACTGTTTTTT. This codes for CASSLGQGVSEKLFF.

In DNA, the CDR3 is TGTGCCAGCAGCTTGGAAGCCTCGGGCCTTAACTATGGCTACACCTTC. This encodes CASSLEASGLNYGYTF. The gene calls are TRBV11-2 and TRBJ1-2; D gene uncertain. Germline V CDR1 and CDR2: SGHAT, FQNNGV. Trimming removed 3 bases at V and 1 base at J, with 15 bases between. This CDR3 spans 16 amino acids.

This clonotype has just one count. The rearrangement joins TRBV29-1 to TRBJ1-1; 7 nucleotides match TRBD1. The trim removed 6 bases at V and 4 bases at J, leaving 5 bases unmatched. This CDR3 is built from 12 residues. Germline assignment: CDR1 SQVTM and CDR2 ANQGSEA. The CDR3 here is CSVAGGFTEAFF. The CDR3 DNA follows: TGCAGCGTCGCAGGGGGGTTCACTGAAGCTTTCTTT.

Only a few counts were recorded for this clonotype. V usage is TRBV21-1 and J usage is TRBJ2-4; whether TRBD2, the table's D call, matches the DNA was not checked. TRBV21-1 is noted as a pseudogene. CDR3 length: 17 amino acids. CDR3 sequence reads: CASRVPGLLYAKNIQYF. The CDR3 coding sequence is TGTGCCAGCAGGGTACCGGGACTCCTCTATGCCAAAAACATTCAGTACTTC.

CDR3 in amino acids: CASSHQRGLAGVSYNEQFF. CDR3 bases: TGTGCCAGCAGTCATCAACGAGGACTAGCGGGAGTGTCCTACAATGAGCAGTTCTTC. This rearrangement joins TRBV12-3 or TRBV12-4 to TRBJ2-1; 13 nucleotides align to TRBD2. This CDR3 is built from 19 residues. J was trimmed by 1 base and V by 5 bases; bases with no gene match: 11.

This clonotype turned up a few times. The V call is TRBV29-1, the J call TRBJ2-1; D is perhaps TRBD2 (6 bases). CDR3 length: 16 amino acids. V lost 6 bases and J lost 0, with 18 bases in between. CDR1 SQVTM and CDR2 ANQGSEA come from the germline V gene. The CDR3 here is CSVERDSGSSYNEQFF. The DNA of the CDR3 is TGCAGCGTGGAACGAGATAGCGGTAGCTCCTACAATGAGCAGTTCTTC.

The gene calls are TRBV27 and TRBJ2-7; a possible D gene is TRBD1 (6 bases). The CDR3 is made up of 15 amino acids. Trimming stripped 4 bases from V and 3 bases from J, with 16 bases between. The germline CDR1 and CDR2 sequences are MNHEY and SMNVEV (reference sequence). Here the CDR3 reads CASSSPDSPLYEQYF. CDR3 bases: TGTGCCAGCAGTTCCCCGGACAGTCCTCTCTACGAGCAGTACTTC.

This sequence joins TRBV20-1 and TRBJ2-4; D is tentatively TRBD1 or TRBD2 (5 bases each). The CDR3 runs to 15 residues. Germline V gene sequence: CDR1 DFQATT, CDR2 SNEGSKA (reference sequence). V gave up 6 bases and J gave up 2 bases, with 17 bases separating them. The CDR3 nucleotides are TGCAGTGCCTTATCTTTGGGGGACCCCAAAAACATTCAGTACTTC. Its translation: CSALSLGDPKNIQYF.

This clonotype occurred a few times. The rearrangement links TRBV6-4 to TRBJ2-5; a weak D match, TRBD2 (6 bases). Looked up from germline, CDR1 is MRHNA and CDR2 is SNTAGT. This CDR3 contains 16 residues. V lost 1 base and J lost 2, with 14 bases in between. The CDR3 bases are TGTGCCAGCAGTGACTGCCGGGGGACGAAACAAGAGACCCAGTACTTC. Its protein product is CASSDCRGTKQETQYF.

V usage is TRBV29-1 and J usage is TRBJ2-4; the D gene is possibly TRBD2 (7 bases). V lost 6 bases and J 7 bases, leaving 19 bases between the germline ends. CDR3 length equals 14 residues. In germline, CDR1 is SQVTM, CDR2 ANQGSEA. CDR3 coding DNA: TGCAGCGTCCGACGAGAACAGGGAGGGAACATTCAGTACTTC. It translates to CSVRREQGGNIQYF.

With respect to this clonotype: An end of the junction does not agree with germline; a read error may underlie this. The chain couples TRBV19 to TRBJ2-1; D may be TRBD1 (5 bases). This CDR3 comprises 11 residues. CDR1 and CDR2 (germline): LNHDA, SQIVND (reference sequence). CDR3 protein: CASRTGSLLVF. The CDR3 bases are TGTGCCAGTAGAACAGGATCCCTCTTAGTCTTC.

This clonotype showed up just a few times. The J gene is TRBJ2-7, the V gene TRBV20-1; D not certain. The germline V and J ends were trimmed by 1 base and 2 bases, with 9 bases remaining between them. This CDR3 has 13 residues. Germline V gene lookup returns CDR1 DFQATT and CDR2 SNEGSKA (reference sequence). CDR3 sequence: CSARGTQTYEQYF. The CDR3 bases are TGCAGTGCTAGAGGGACCCAGACCTACGAGCAGTACTTC.